This TCR beta chain stems from a study of shared clonotypes between healthy human individuals. General study results and limits: Generally, naive subsets came out with larger estimated richness than memory subsets.

In the case of this clone: Its antigen is as yet unknown.

Nashville, Tennessee was home to all donors, each a Caucasian adult. The CDR3 loop spans 14 amino acids. The V gene end was trimmed by 5 bases and the J gene end by 1 base; junction bases not matched to a gene: 2. Germline loops: CDR1 SNHLY, CDR2 FYNNEI. Under the authors' procedure: With immunoSEQ giving junction-only sequences and no quality scores, filtering differed. Sequencing used immunoSEQ multiplex PCR; TCRdb keeps in-frame clones, though not all of them. The V and J calls and the clone size are those of that table, but D and trimming were determined from the DNA. The repertoire has about 2.4 million clones, 93% of them found once; the top ten carry 0.35% to 0.45%.

V gene TRBV2 combines with J gene TRBJ2-1; 7 nucleotides match TRBD1. This sequence originates from a young man in good health. Some clones in this sample may be carry-over from other donors' samples. Sample: naive CD4+ T cells from PBMCs. Subset denoted: CD45RA+ positively selected. As DNA, the CDR3 is TGTGCCAGCAGTTACAGGGGTTCCTACAATGAGCAGTTCTTC. Its protein is CASSYRGSYNEQFF.